This TCR beta chain was sequenced in a study of T cell repertoires in cytomegalovirus infection. About the study: CMV infection and matching HLA type were both indicated by public TCR beta signatures.

Concerning this clonotype itself: The antigen remains unidentified.

General study findings and limits: Identification of carriers of CMV plus the relevant HLA was achieved through cumulative public TCR beta family frequency. HLA-C-restricted CMV clonotypes gave the most frequent clonotype in two of eight donors.

TCRdb processed the reads anew with MiXCR; each CDR3 protein has one entry. In the table there are 150,000 or so distinct CDR3 sequences, 5.5% to 7% of which are singletons. The CDR3 sequence is 14 residues long. J lost 4 bases, V lost 8 bases, and 10 bases had no gene match. Germline V gene data show CDR1 as SNHLY and CDR2 as FYNNEI. Sequenced: PBMCs. The receptor's source is a human donor in good health (CMV status not recorded). Some clones in this sample may be carry-over from other donors' samples. The rearrangement joins TRBV2 to TRBJ1-2; 7 nucleotides agree with TRBD1. CDR3 DNA sequence: TGTGCCAGCCTTCGACAGGGACTTATCTATGGCTACACCTTC. Translated: CASLRQGLIYGYTF.